This entry lists 24 T cell receptor beta chains sequenced from one sample in a study of T cell responses to AZD1222 COVID-19 vaccine. Here immunoSEQ multiplex PCR was the method, and the copy in TCRdb shows in-frame clones only, minus some. Of roughly 120,000 clones in the sample, around 86% were seen once. The sequencing here drew on peripheral blood, taken on day 0 of AZD1222 vaccination. These receptors were collected from an adult in good health.

The rearrangement uses TRBV6-5 and TRBJ1-3; D ambiguous. Germline V lookup: CDR1 MNHEY, CDR2 SVGAGI. Trimming pared 2 bases from V and 1 base from J, leaving 6 bases between. CDR3 size: 14 residues. This CDR3 reads CASSYTRSGNTIYF. The CDR3 nucleotides read TGTGCCAGCAGTTACACCAGGTCTGGAAACACCATATATTTT.

CDR3 coding DNA: TGTGCCAGTCAAAGTTGGACGGAACCAACTAATGAAAAACTGTTTTTT. It is translated as CASQSWTEPTNEKLFF. This chain joins TRBV19 and TRBJ1-4; D is ambiguous. CDR3 length: 16 amino acids. Germline V gene sequence: CDR1 LNHDA, CDR2 SQIVND (reference sequence). The V end was cut by 8 bases, the J end by 0 bases, with 16 bases between.

The chain couples TRBV10-1 to TRBJ2-7; D may be TRBD2 (6 bases). Germline V gives CDR1 WNHNN, CDR2 SYGVQD (reference sequence). The CDR3 spans 14 residues. Deletions cut 10 bases from V and 2 bases from J, with 18 bases between. The CDR3 region has the DNA TGCGCCATCGCAAGGAGGGAGGAAACCTACGAGCAGTACTTC. Amino acid sequence: CAIARREETYEQYF.

The V gene is TRBV18, the J gene TRBJ1-1; D not resolved. V lost 6 bases to trimming and J lost 2 bases, with 16 bases between them. The CDR3 consists of 15 residues. Germline lookup yields CDR1 KGHSH and CDR2 LQKENI. CDR3 region: CASSPNGPANTEAFF. The CDR3 DNA reads as TGTGCCAGCTCCCCCAACGGCCCGGCAAACACTGAAGCTTTCTTT.

The CDR3 DNA reads TGTGCCAGCTCACATGACAGCCGCAGAAACACCGGGGAGCTGTTTTTT. Amino acid sequence: CASSHDSRRNTGELFF. The chain couples TRBV18 to TRBJ2-2; perhaps TRBD1 as D (5 bases). This CDR3 has 16 residues. CDR1 is KGHSH, CDR2 LQKENI, per germline. Trimming removed 4 bases at V and 2 bases at J, with 14 bases between.

The chain carries TRBV16 and TRBJ2-3, with 7 nucleotides matching TRBD1. The junction had 12 bases not matched to a gene; V was cut back by 3 bases and J by 6 bases. Per the germline V gene, CDR1 is KGHSY and CDR2 is FQNENV. There are 16 residues in the CDR3. The CDR3 loop is CASSQGRGQAGDTQYF. The CDR3 DNA sequence: TGTGCCAGCAGCCAGGGCCGTGGACAGGCAGGGGATACGCAGTATTTT.

The chain joins TRBV4-2 to TRBJ2-3; D is perhaps TRBD1 (7 bases). CDR1 LGHNA and CDR2 YNFKEQ come from the germline V gene. V shed 0 bases and J shed 3 bases, with 19 bases lying between them. CDR3 length: 18 amino acids. The CDR3 protein is CASSQDRKTGRITDTQYF. The CDR3 DNA reads as TGTGCCAGCAGCCAAGACCGGAAGACAGGGAGGATAACAGATACGCAGTATTTT.

The chain uses TRBV2 and TRBJ2-7, with D perhaps TRBD1 (5 bases). With 11 bases removed from V and 10 bases from J, the gap between germline ends came to 21 bases. This CDR3 has 12 amino acids. Germline CDR1 SNHLY, CDR2 FYNNEI. The CDR3 loop reads CASGWTELLQYF. In DNA, the CDR3 is TGTGCCTCAGGGTGGACGGAGTTGCTTCAGTACTTC. Together with reference TRBV2 and TRBJ2-7, the CDR3 gives the full variable domain: EPEVTQTPSHQVTQMGQEVILRCVPISNHLYFYWYRQILGQKVEFLVSFYNNEISEKSEIFDDQFSVERPDGSNFTLKIRSTKLEDSAMYFCASGWTELLQYFGPGTRLTVT.

The V and J genes are TRBV7-9 and TRBJ2-2; D gene uncertain. Per the germline V gene, CDR1 is SEHNR and CDR2 is FQNEAQ (reference sequence). V was pared by 2 bases and J by 6 bases, with 4 bases between. This CDR3 spans 12 amino acids. In DNA, the CDR3 is TGTGCCAGCAGCTTACCGGCCGGGGAGCTGTTTTTT. The encoded protein is CASSLPAGELFF. Drawing the rest from reference TRBV7-9 and TRBJ2-2, the complete variable domain is DTGVSQNPRHKITKRGQNVTFRCDPISEHNRLYWYRQTLGQGPEFLTYFQNEAQLEKSRLLSDRFSAERPKGSFSTLEIQRTEQGDSAMYLCASSLPAGELFFGEGSRLTVL.

This clone was found once. The V and J genes are TRBV14 and TRBJ1-2; a weak D match, TRBD1 (6 bases). The CDR3 totals 15 residues. Deletions cut 4 bases from V and 3 bases from J, with 15 bases between. Germline V gene data show CDR1 as SGHDN and CDR2 as FVKESK. The CDR3 DNA reads as TGTGCCAGCAGCCCTGAACACAGGGCCGACTATGGCTACACCTTC. It yields the protein CASSPEHRADYGYTF.

The chain combines TRBV7-2 with TRBJ1-2; 7 nucleotides match TRBD1. This CDR3 region has 15 residues. With 3 bases clipped from V and 4 bases from J, the junction kept 8 bases outside the gene matches. Germline CDR1 SGHTA, CDR2 FQGNSA. CDR3 DNA sequence: TGTGCCAGCAGCTTCGGATATACAGGGGCCTATGGCTACACCTTC. Protein product: CASSFGYTGAYGYTF.

The gene calls are TRBV6-1 and TRBJ1-5; no definite D call. The germline V and J ends were trimmed by 3 bases and 7 bases, with 13 bases remaining between them. The CDR3 is made up of 14 amino acids. Per germline, CDR1 MNHNS and CDR2 SASEGT. The CDR3 nucleotides are TGTGCCAGCAGTGAGGGCGGGGTACGGCAGCCCCAGCATTTT. Protein: CASSEGGVRQPQHF.

The chain's CDR3 is CASSTSGRIYVNTEAFF. The DNA of the CDR3 is TGTGCCAGCAGCACTTCCGGCAGGATCTATGTGAACACTGAAGCTTTCTTT. This chain links TRBV3-1 (or the pseudogene TRBV3-2) with TRBJ1-1; D unclear. The CDR3 length is 17 residues. Trimming took 5 bases from V and 0 from J, leaving 19 bases between them. Germline values: CDR1 LGHDT, CDR2 YNNKEL (reference sequence).

This sequence joins TRBV6-5 and TRBJ2-7, with D perhaps given as TRBD1 or TRBD2 (5 bases each). The V and J ends lost 11 bases and 3 bases respectively, with 17 bases between them. The CDR3 is made up of 13 amino acids. Germline lookup yields CDR1 MNHEY and CDR2 SVGAGI. CDR3 sequence: CASSRMGVYEQYF. CDR3 bases: TGTGCCTCATCTCGTATGGGGGTCTACGAGCAGTACTTC.

On this clone itself: This sample also contains other DNA sequences that code for the same CDR3. As DNA, the CDR3 is TGTGCCAGCAGCCTCGTTAGGGTGAACACTGAAGCTTTCTTT. Translating gives CASSLVRVNTEAFF. The rearrangement links TRBV7-2 to TRBJ1-1; D is undetermined. This CDR3 has 14 residues. V was pared by 5 bases and J by 0 bases, with 10 bases between. Germline V gene data show CDR1 as SGHTA and CDR2 as FQGNSA. The complete variable domain, with remaining parts taken from reference TRBV7-2 and TRBJ1-1, reads GAGVSQSPSNKVTEKGKDVELRCDPISGHTALYWYRQSLGQGLEFLIYFQGNSAPDKSGLPSDRFSAERTGGSVSTLTIQRTQQEDSAVYLCASSLVRVNTEAFFGQGTRLTVV.

The chain combines TRBV6-1 with TRBJ1-5; possible D gene TRBD1, 5 bases. V lost 0 bases and J lost 5, with 8 bases in between. From germline, CDR1 is MNHNS and CDR2 SASEGT. This CDR3 has 14 amino acids. CDR3 in DNA: TGTGCCAGCAGTGAAGCGCTACAGGATCAGCCCCAGCATTTT. This translates into CASSEALQDQPQHF.

This clone was observed a single time. V gene TRBV24-1 combines with J gene TRBJ2-2; 12 positions agree with TRBD1. The J segment lost 6 bases and the V segment lost 2 bases, leaving 6 bases of the junction unmatched. CDR1 is KGHDR, CDR2 SFDVKD, per germline. The CDR3 length is 17 residues. The CDR3 DNA is TGTGCCACCAGTGATTCTCCGGGACAGGGGGCCTCCGGGGAGCTGTTTTTT. This codes for CATSDSPGQGASGELFF.

The rearrangement joins TRBV10-1 to TRBJ1-5, with TRBD1 identical over 7 bases. The CDR3 is 14 amino acids. Losses at the gene ends were 4 bases for V and 7 bases for J; bases not matched to a gene: 7. Per germline, CDR1 WNHNN and CDR2 SYGVQD (reference sequence). The CDR3 loop is CASSAEQGIQPQHF. The CDR3 region has the DNA TGCGCCAGCAGTGCCGAACAGGGGATCCAGCCCCAGCATTTT.

This clone was seen only a few times. The chain links TRBV4-1 to TRBJ1-2, with D perhaps TRBD1 (6 bases). V lost 1 base and J lost 4, with 16 bases in between. The CDR3 has 16 residues. Germline V gives CDR1 MGHRA, CDR2 YSYEKL. DNA of the CDR3: TGCGCCAGCAGCCAAGCCGATACAGGGATCTTCTATGGCTACACCTTC. Protein product: CASSQADTGIFYGYTF.

V and J are TRBV5-6 and TRBJ1-5; D may be TRBD1 (6 bases). Germline assignment: CDR1 SGHDT and CDR2 YYEEEE. The CDR3 runs 15 residues. The V end lost 1 base, the J end lost 6 bases, and 14 bases lay between the germline ends. This chain's CDR3 is CASSLWRGLGQPQHF. The CDR3, as DNA: TGTGCCAGCAGCTTGTGGCGGGGGCTCGGTCAGCCCCAGCATTTT.

The rearrangement uses TRBV5-1 and TRBJ2-3; 7 nucleotides line up with TRBD1. Trimming removed 7 bases from V and 3 bases from J; junction bases left unmatched: 11. Germline CDR1 and CDR2: SGHRS and YFSETQ. The CDR3 extends over 15 amino acids. In DNA, the CDR3 is TGCGCCAGCCGAGAAGGGGGACAGAAAACAGATACGCAGTATTTT. This translates into CASREGGQKTDTQYF. The full variable domain, completed using reference TRBV5-1 and TRBJ2-3, is KAGVTQTPRYLIKTRGQQVTLSCSPISGHRSVSWYQQTPGQGLQFLFEYFSETQRNKGNFPGRFSGRQFSNSRSEMNVSTLELGDSALYLCASREGGQKTDTQYFGPGTRLTVL.

The rearrangement uses TRBV9 and TRBJ1-5, with TRBD1 matching over 8 bases. CDR3 length equals 21 residues. V was pared by 4 bases and J by 2 bases, with 23 bases of the junction left unmatched. Germline V gene sequence: CDR1 SGDLS, CDR2 YYNGEE. The CDR3 loop is CASSQFTRTGLEGKGNQPQHF. CDR3 DNA: TGTGCCAGCAGCCAGTTCACCCGGACAGGGTTAGAGGGAAAAGGCAATCAGCCCCAGCATTTT.

On this clone: One junction end does not reproduce the germline sequence, and a read error may be involved. CDR3 DNA sequence: TGTGCCAGCAGTCAAGCTCCCGGGACTAGCGGGGGGATGGTTACCAATGAGCAGTTCTTC. Translating gives CASSQAPGTSGGMVTNEQFF. V usage is TRBV6-1 and J usage is TRBJ2-1; 15 nucleotides match TRBD2. Germline V gene data show CDR1 as MNHNS and CDR2 as SASEGT. The CDR3 is 20 residues long.

The chain has TRBV11-2 and TRBJ2-1; TRBD1 might be the D (6 bases). Germline V CDR1 and CDR2: SGHAT, FQNNGV. Trimming removed 2 bases from V and 7 bases from J, with 12 bases in between. The CDR3 runs 14 residues. CDR3 sequence reads: CASSLSTGKNEQFF. The CDR3 DNA sequence: TGTGCCAGCAGCTTATCGACAGGAAAAAATGAGCAGTTCTTC.